The present T cell receptor beta chain was sequenced within a study of T cells in Graves' hyperthyroidism and ophthalmopathy. CDR3 length: 13 residues. CDR1 is SGHTA, CDR2 FQGTGA, per germline. V gave up 2 bases and J gave up 1 base, with 5 bases separating them. It was RNA transcripts that yielded the amplified TCR beta CDR3 regions. The TCR CDR3 first-round RT-PCR relied on the HTBI primer set. Each CDR3 protein gets one entry after TCRdb re-called the multiplex PCR reads with MiXCR. The sample contains over 150,000 distinct CDR3 sequences, roughly a sixth of which appear only once. This clonotype appeared many times.

The origin of this receptor is a woman aged 50 to 65 with Graves' hyperthyroidism. The chain couples TRBV7-3 to TRBJ1-1; D uncertain. The sample was blood. The CDR3 is CASSLQPNTEAFF. The DNA for the CDR3 is TGTGCCAGCAGCTTACAGCCGAACACTGAAGCTTTCTTT.